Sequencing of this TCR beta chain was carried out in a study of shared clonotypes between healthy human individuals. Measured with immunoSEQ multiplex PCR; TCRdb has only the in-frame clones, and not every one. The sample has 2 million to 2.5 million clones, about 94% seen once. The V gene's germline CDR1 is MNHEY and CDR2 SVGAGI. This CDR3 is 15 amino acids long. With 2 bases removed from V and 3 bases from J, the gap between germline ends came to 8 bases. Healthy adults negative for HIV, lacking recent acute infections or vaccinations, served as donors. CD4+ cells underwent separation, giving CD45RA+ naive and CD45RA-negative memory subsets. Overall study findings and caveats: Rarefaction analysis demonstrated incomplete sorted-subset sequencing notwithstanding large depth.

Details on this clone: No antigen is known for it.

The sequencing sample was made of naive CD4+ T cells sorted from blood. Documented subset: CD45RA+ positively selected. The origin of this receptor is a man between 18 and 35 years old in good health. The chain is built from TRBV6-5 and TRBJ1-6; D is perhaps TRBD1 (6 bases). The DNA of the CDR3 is TGTGCCAGCAGTTACGGACAGAACTATAATTCACCCCTCCACTTT. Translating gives CASSYGQNYNSPLHF.